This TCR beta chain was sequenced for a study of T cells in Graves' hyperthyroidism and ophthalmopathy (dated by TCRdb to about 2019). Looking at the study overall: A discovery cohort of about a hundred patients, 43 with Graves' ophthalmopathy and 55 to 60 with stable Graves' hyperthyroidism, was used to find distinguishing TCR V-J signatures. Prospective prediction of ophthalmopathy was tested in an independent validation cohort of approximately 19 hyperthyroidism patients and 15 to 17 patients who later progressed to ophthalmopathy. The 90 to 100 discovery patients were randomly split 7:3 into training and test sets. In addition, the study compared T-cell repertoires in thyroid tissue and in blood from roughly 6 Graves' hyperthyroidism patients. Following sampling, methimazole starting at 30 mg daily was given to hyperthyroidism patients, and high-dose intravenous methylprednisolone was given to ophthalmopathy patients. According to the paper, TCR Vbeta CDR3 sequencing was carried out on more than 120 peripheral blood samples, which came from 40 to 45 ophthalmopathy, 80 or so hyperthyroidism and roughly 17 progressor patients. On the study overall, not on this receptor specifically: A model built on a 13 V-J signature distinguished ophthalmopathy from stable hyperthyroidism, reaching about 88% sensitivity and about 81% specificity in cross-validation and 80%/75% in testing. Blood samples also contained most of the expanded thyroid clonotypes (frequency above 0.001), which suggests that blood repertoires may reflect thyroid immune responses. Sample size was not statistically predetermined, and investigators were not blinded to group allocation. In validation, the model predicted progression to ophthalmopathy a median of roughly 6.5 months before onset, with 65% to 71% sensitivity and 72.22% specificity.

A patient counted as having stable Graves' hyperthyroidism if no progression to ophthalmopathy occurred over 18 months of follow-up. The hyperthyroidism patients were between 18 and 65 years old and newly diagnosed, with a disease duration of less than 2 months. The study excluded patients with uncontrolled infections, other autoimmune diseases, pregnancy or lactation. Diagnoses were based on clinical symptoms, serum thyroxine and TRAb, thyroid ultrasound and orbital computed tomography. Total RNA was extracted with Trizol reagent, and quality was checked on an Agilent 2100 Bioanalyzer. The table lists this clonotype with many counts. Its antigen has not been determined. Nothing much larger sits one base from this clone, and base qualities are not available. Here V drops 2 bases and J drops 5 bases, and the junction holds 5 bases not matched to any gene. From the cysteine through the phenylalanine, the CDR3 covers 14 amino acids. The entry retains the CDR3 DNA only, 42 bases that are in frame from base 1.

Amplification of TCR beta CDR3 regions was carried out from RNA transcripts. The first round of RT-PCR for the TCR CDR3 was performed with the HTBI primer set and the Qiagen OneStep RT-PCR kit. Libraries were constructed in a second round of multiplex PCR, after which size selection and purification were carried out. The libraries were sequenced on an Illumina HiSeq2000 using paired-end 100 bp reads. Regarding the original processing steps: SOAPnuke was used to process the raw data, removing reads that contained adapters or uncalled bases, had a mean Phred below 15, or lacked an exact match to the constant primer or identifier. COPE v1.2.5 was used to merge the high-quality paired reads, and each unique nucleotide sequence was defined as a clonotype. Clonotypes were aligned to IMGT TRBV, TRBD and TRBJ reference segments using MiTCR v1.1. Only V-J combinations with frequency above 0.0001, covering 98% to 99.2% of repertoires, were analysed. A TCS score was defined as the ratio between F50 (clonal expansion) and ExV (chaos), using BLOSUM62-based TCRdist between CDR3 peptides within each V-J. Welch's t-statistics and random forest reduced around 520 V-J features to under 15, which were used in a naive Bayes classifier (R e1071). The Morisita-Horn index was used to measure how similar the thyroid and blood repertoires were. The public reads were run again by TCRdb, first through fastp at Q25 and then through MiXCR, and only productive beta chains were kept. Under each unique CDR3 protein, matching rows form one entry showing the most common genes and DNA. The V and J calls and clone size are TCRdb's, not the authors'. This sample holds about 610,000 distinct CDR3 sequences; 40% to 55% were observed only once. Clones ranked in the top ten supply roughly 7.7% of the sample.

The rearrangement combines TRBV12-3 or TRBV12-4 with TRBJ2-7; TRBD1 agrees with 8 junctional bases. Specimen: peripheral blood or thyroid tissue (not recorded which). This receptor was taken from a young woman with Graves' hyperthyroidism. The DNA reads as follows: TGTGCCAGCAGTTTAAGGCAGGGGGCAGACGAGCAGTACTTC. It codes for CASSLRQGADEQYF.